This T cell receptor (beta chain) comes out of a study of blood T cells in healthy people across ages. Regarding the study as a whole: Diversity was higher, and naive CD4+ cells more numerous, in long-lived donors than in aged donors. PBMCs that were unsorted prevented a conclusive naive versus antigen-experienced comparison.

The CDR3 is 12 amino acids. Germline V gene lookup returns CDR1 SGHDT and CDR2 YYEEEE. Isolation per sample recovered at least 7 million PBMCs. With a J-beta primer mix and a sample-barcoded 5' primer, a second PCR ran about 7 to 12 cycles. A single record per CDR3 protein comes from TCRdb applying MiXCR to the 5' RACE reads. This table holds 1.5 million to 2 million distinct CDR3 sequences, around half found once. Concerning this clonotype itself: Its specificity is not known.

This clonotype was sampled from a woman aged 40 to 50 in good health. This sequence joins TRBV5-6 and TRBJ2-7, with unresolved D. Judging by the DNA end, TRBJ2-5 fits better; the J call may be wrong. Sequenced: blood. The CDR3 DNA follows: TGTGCCAGCAGCTCAGATACTCAGACCCAGTACTTC. Its protein is CASSSDTQTQYF.